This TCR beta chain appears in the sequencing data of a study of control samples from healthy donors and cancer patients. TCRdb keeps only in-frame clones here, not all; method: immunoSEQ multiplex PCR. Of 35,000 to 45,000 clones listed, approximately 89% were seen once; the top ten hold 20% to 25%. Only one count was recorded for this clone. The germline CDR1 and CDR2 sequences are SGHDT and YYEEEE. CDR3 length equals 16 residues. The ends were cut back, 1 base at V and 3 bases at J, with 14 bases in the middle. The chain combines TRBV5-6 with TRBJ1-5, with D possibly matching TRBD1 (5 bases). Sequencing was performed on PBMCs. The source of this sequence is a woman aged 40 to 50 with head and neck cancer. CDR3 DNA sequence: TGTGCCAGCAGCTTGAGGGGAACCTCGCTCAATCAGCCCCAGCATTTT. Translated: CASSLRGTSLNQPQHF.